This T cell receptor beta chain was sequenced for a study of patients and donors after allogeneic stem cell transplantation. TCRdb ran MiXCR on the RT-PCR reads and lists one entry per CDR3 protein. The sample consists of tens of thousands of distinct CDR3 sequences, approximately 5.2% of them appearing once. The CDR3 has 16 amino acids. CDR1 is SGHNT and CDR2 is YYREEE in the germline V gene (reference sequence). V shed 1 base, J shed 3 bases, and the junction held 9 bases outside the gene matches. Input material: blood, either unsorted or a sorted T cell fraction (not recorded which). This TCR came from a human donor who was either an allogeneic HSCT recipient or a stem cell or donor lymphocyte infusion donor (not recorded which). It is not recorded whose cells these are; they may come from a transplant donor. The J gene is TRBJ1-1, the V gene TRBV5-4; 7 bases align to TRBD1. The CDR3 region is CASSLRVAGGYTEAFF. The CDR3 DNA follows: TGTGCCAGCAGCTTGAGGGTGGCAGGGGGGTACACTGAAGCTTTCTTT.